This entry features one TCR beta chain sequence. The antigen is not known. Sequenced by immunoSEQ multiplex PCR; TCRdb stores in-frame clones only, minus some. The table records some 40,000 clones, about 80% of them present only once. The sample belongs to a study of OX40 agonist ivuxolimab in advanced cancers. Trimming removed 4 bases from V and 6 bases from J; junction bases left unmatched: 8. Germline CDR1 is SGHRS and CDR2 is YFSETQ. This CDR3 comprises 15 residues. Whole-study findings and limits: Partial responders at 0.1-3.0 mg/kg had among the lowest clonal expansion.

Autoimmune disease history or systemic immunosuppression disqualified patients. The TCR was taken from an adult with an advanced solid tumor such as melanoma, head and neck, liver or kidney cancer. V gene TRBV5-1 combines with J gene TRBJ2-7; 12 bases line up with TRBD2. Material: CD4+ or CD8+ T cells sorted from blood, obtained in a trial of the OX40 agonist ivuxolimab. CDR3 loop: CASSPGLAGNSEQYF. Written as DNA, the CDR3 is TGCGCCAGCAGCCCCGGACTAGCGGGAAATAGCGAGCAGTACTTC. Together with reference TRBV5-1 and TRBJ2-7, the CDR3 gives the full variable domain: KAGVTQTPRYLIKTRGQQVTLSCSPISGHRSVSWYQQTPGQGLQFLFEYFSETQRNKGNFPGRFSGRQFSNSRSEMNVSTLELGDSALYLCASSPGLAGNSEQYFGPGTRLTVT.